The 19 T cell receptor beta chains below come from one sample, sequenced in a study of blood T cell repertoires in COVID-19. Profiling relied on immunoSEQ multiplex PCR, and the TCRdb table lists in-frame clones only, not all of them. The table shows roughly 120,000 clones, with more than 70% occurring only once. The sequencing input was peripheral blood. Receptor source: a woman aged 55 to 70 with COVID-19, enrolled during active disease.

The chain joins TRBV30 to TRBJ2-7, with TRBD1 identical over 9 bases. This CDR3 comprises 14 residues. Per the germline V gene, CDR1 is GTSNPN and CDR2 is SVGIG (reference sequence). V trimming: 3 bases; J trimming: 2 bases; junction bases outside the gene matches: 5. DNA for the CDR3: TGTGCCTGGAGACCCGGGACAGGGACCTACGAGCAGTACTTC. It codes for CAWRPGTGTYEQYF. The full variable domain, completed using reference TRBV30 and TRBJ2-7, is SQTIHQWPATLVQPVGSPLSLECTVEGTSNPNLYWYRQAAGRGLQLLFYSVGIGQISSEVPQNLSASRPQDRQFILSSKKLLLSDSGFYLCAWRPGTGTYEQYFGPGTRLTVT.

The CDR3 nucleotides are TGTGCCAGCAGCAGGGACAGGCTTTCCCGAGGCTACACCTTC. Amino acid sequence: CASSRDRLSRGYTF. The J gene is TRBJ1-2, the V gene TRBV3-1 (or the pseudogene TRBV3-2); 8 bases are shared with TRBD1. The CDR3 covers 14 residues. Trimming took 5 bases from V and 8 from J; bases not matched to a gene: 10. Germline V lookup: CDR1 LGHDT, CDR2 YNNKEL (reference sequence).

This clone was counted only a few times. The rearrangement joins TRBV5-1 to TRBJ1-5; TRBD1 is a possible D gene (5 bases). V dropped 0 bases and J dropped 2 bases, with 12 bases sitting between them. CDR3 length: 16 residues. Germline V gene sequence: CDR1 SGHRS, CDR2 YFSETQ. CDR3 DNA sequence: TGCGCCAGCAGCTTGGCAAGGCGCAGGGGCAATCAGCCCCAGCATTTT. Translating gives CASSLARRRGNQPQHF.

The CDR3 DNA reads TGTGCCAGCTCACCACAAACGGGACAGTCTTATGGCTACACCTTC. Translation gives CASSPQTGQSYGYTF. The chain joins TRBV18 to TRBJ1-2; 7 bases align to TRBD1. The CDR3 is made up of 15 amino acids. In germline, CDR1 is KGHSH, CDR2 LQKENI. The J segment lost 5 bases and the V segment lost 1 base, leaving 7 bases of the junction unmatched.

This clone was recorded once. This chain links TRBV19 with TRBJ1-1; 12 positions match TRBD1. CDR1 and CDR2 (germline): LNHDA, SQIVND (reference sequence). CDR3 length: 17 amino acids. Germline trimming cut 6 bases from V and 1 base from J; bases unmatched to any gene: 9. CDR3 nucleotides: TGTGCCAGTAGGTTAGACCGGGACAGGGGGCGGAACACTGAAGCTTTCTTT. Translated: CASRLDRDRGRNTEAFF.

The J gene is TRBJ1-6, the V gene TRBV3-1 (or the pseudogene TRBV3-2); D gene unclear. CDR1 is LGHDT, CDR2 YNNKEL, per germline (reference sequence). Trimming took off 4 bases at V and 7 bases at J, with 8 bases between the two ends. There are 13 residues in the CDR3. CDR3 amino acids: CASSPTRNSPLHF. CDR3 sequence (DNA): TGTGCCAGCAGCCCTACCAGGAATTCACCCCTCCACTTT.

This chain connects TRBV10-3 to TRBJ2-1; no clear D gene. The CDR3 is 14 amino acids. CDR1 and CDR2 from the germline V gene are ENHRY and SYGVKD. Trimming shortened V by 5 bases and J by 0 bases, and 8 bases separated the two germline ends. CDR3 bases: TGTGCCATCAGTAGAGAGAGCTCCTACAATGAGCAGTTCTTC. It specifies CAISRESSYNEQFF.

The chain carries TRBV15 and TRBJ1-5; no firm D call. The CDR3 is 14 residues long. From germline, CDR1 is LNHNV and CDR2 YYDKDF (reference sequence). Trimming stripped 1 base from V and 2 bases from J, with 6 bases between. CDR3 coding DNA: TGTGCCACCAGCAGAGGAGATGGCAATCAGCCCCAGCATTTT. It codes for CATSRGDGNQPQHF.

The chain is built from TRBV30 and TRBJ2-1, with no clear D. V lost 4 bases and J lost 1, with 11 bases in between. Per the germline V gene, CDR1 is GTSNPN and CDR2 is SVGIG (reference sequence). The CDR3 has 14 residues. The CDR3 DNA is TGTGCCTGGAATCGTCGGAGATCCTACAATGAGCAGTTCTTC. Translation: CAWNRRRSYNEQFF.

V is TRBV18 and J is TRBJ1-5; the match to TRBD1 covers 8 bases. CDR1 and CDR2 from the germline V gene are KGHSH and LQKENI. Trimming cost V 3 bases and J 2 bases; bases outside gene matches: 3. The CDR3 contains 15 residues. DNA for the CDR3: TGTGCCAGCTCACCCCAGGGGGCTGGCAATCAGCCCCAGCATTTT. Amino acids: CASSPQGAGNQPQHF.

This clone was detected once. The J gene is TRBJ1-2, the V gene TRBV3-1 (or the pseudogene TRBV3-2), with D uncertain. V was trimmed by 0 bases and J by 0 bases, leaving 11 bases between them. Per germline, CDR1 LGHDT and CDR2 YNNKEL (reference sequence). This CDR3 comprises 16 residues. Here the CDR3 reads CASSQEAGRSNYGYTF. Here the CDR3 DNA reads TGTGCCAGCAGCCAAGAAGCCGGCAGGTCTAACTATGGCTACACCTTC.

The V and J genes are TRBV10-3 and TRBJ1-5; D call uncertain. This CDR3 has 15 residues. The germline gives CDR1 ENHRY, CDR2 SYGVKD. Trimming stripped 4 bases from V and 0 bases from J, with 10 bases between. The CDR3 is CAISVDKVSNQPQHF. CDR3 bases: TGTGCCATCAGTGTCGACAAAGTTAGCAATCAGCCCCAGCATTTT.

As DNA, the CDR3 is TGTGCCAGCAGCTTGAATGTCAGGGGTGCTTTGGACACTGAAGCTTTCTTT. It yields the protein CASSLNVRGALDTEAFF. V and J are TRBV5-4 and TRBJ1-1; TRBD1 is a possible D gene (6 bases). Germline lookup yields CDR1 SGHNT and CDR2 YYREEE (reference sequence). V lost 1 base and J lost 3, with 19 bases in between. The CDR3 is made up of 17 amino acids.

V and J are TRBV5-1 and TRBJ2-3, with D unclear. V lost 0 bases to trimming and J lost 5 bases, with 10 bases between them. The CDR3 totals 14 residues. Germline CDR1 SGHRS, CDR2 YFSETQ. CDR3 DNA sequence: TGCGCCAGCAGCTTGGCCATAACAGAAGATACGCAGTATTTT. Protein: CASSLAITEDTQYF.

The chain couples TRBV2 to TRBJ1-4; TRBD1 aligns across 8 bases. The CDR3 covers 12 residues. Per the germline V gene, CDR1 is SNHLY and CDR2 is FYNNEI. The V segment lost 7 bases and the J segment 8 bases; nucleotides outside the gene matches: 3. The CDR3 spells CASKGTGEKLFF. CDR3 nucleotide sequence: TGTGCCAGCAAGGGGACAGGAGAAAAACTGTTTTTT.

This clone was observed a few times. The V gene is TRBV27, the J gene TRBJ2-7; D remains unclear. Germline V lookup: CDR1 MNHEY, CDR2 SMNVEV (reference sequence). The V end lost 4 bases, the J end lost 3 bases, and 7 bases lay between the germline ends. This CDR3 has 12 amino acids. The CDR3 spells CASSSRLYEQYF. CDR3 DNA sequence: TGTGCCAGCAGTTCGAGGCTCTACGAGCAGTACTTC.

The chain joins TRBV10-3 to TRBJ2-7, with a tentative D call TRBD2 (6 bases). In germline, CDR1 is ENHRY, CDR2 SYGVKD. This CDR3 contains 15 residues. Trimming removed 5 bases from V and 2 bases from J, with 16 bases in between. For the CDR3, the DNA is TGTGCCATCAGTCTCGAGGCGGGGCAGACCTACGAGCAGTACTTC. As protein: CAISLEAGQTYEQYF.

The V call is TRBV6-5, the J call TRBJ1-1; TRBD1 matches at 7 bases. The V and J ends lost 6 bases and 4 bases, in that order; junction bases with no gene match: 11. Germline V gene sequence: CDR1 MNHEY, CDR2 SVGAGI. The CDR3 totals 15 residues. The DNA of the CDR3 is TGTGCCAGCAGACCCCGACAGGGAGGCATCACTGAAGCTTTCTTT. Residues: CASRPRQGGITEAFF.

V is TRBV28 and J is TRBJ1-6, with a possible D match to TRBD1 (6 bases). Trimming cost V 4 bases and J 7 bases, with 14 bases left between them. The CDR3 has 15 amino acids. CDR1 MDHEN and CDR2 SYDVKM come from the germline V gene. CDR3 protein: CASSSNTGRNSPLHF. The CDR3, as DNA: TGTGCCAGCAGTTCCAATACAGGGCGGAATTCACCCCTCCACTTT. Full variable domain (rest looked up from reference TRBV28 and TRBJ1-6): DVKVTQSSRYLVKRTGEKVFLECVQDMDHENMFWYRQDPGLGLRLIYFSYDVKMKEKGDIPEGYSVSREKKERFSLILESASTNQTSMYLCASSSNTGRNSPLHFGNGTRLTVT.